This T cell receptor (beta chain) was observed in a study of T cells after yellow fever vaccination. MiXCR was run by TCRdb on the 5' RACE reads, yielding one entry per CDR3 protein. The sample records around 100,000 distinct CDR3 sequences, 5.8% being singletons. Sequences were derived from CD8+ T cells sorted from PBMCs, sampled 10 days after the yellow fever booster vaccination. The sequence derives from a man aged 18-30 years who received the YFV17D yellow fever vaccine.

CDR3 coding DNA: TGTGCCAGCAGTTTAACTCTTAACTATGGCTACACCTTC. This gives the protein CASSLTLNYGYTF. The chain is built from TRBV12-3 or TRBV12-4 and TRBJ1-2; D gene unclear. The CDR3 is 13 amino acids. Trimming removed 2 bases at V and 1 base at J, with 5 bases between.